This T cell receptor (beta chain) was documented in a study of blood T cells in healthy people across ages. Study conclusions and caveats: CMV infection status of these donors was not known.

Using a J-beta primer mix together with a sample-barcoded 5' primer, a second PCR was run for about 6 to 12 cycles. TCRdb re-called the 5' RACE reads through MiXCR, storing one row per CDR3 protein. Of roughly 560,000 distinct CDR3 sequences in the sample, approximately 25% were seen once. This clonotype occurred a few times. Its specificity is unknown. These data were also filed under a second study, of T cells of mothers and their children.

This receptor was taken from a boy younger than 18 in good health. Sequences were obtained from blood.

The CDR3 DNA reads as TGTGCCAGCAGCATACCGGGACTAGCGGGAATCAATGAGCAGTTCTTC. Translating it yields CASSIPGLAGINEQFF. V gene TRBV7-9 combines with J gene TRBJ2-1; 13 bases align to TRBD2. Per germline, CDR1 SEHNR and CDR2 FQNEAQ (reference sequence). There are 16 residues in the CDR3. With V trimmed by 5 bases and J by 6 bases, 7 bases remained unmatched.